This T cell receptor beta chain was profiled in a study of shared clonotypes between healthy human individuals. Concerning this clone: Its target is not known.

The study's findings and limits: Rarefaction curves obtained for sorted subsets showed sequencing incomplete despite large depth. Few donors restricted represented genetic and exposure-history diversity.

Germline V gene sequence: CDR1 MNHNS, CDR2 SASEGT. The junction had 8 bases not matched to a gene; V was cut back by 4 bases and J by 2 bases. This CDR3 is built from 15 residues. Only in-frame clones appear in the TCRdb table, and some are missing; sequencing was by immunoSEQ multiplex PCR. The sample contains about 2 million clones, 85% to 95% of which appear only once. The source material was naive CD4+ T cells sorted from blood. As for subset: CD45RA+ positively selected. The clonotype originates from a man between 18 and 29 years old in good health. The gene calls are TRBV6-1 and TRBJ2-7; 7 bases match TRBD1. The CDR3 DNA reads TGTGCCAGCAGTGTCCGACAGGGAGTGCCCTACGAGCAGTACTTC. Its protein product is CASSVRQGVPYEQYF.